These 29 T cell receptor beta chains share one sample of origin, sequenced in a study of blood T cell repertoires in COVID-19. Some clones are missing from TCRdb's copy, which holds only in-frame ones; the method was immunoSEQ multiplex PCR. Of 250,000 to 350,000 clones in the sample, approximately 91% are singletons; the top ten hold 0.94%. The sequenced sample was peripheral blood. Receptors originate from a woman aged 40 to 50 who had recovered from COVID-19.

V gene TRBV18 combines with J gene TRBJ1-3; D not certain. Trimming cost V 10 bases and J 1 base, with 11 bases left between them. Germline values: CDR1 KGHSH, CDR2 LQKENI. The CDR3 extends over 13 amino acids. CDR3 nucleotides: TGTGCCACCACGGAGGGTTCTGGAAACACCATATATTTT. As protein: CATTEGSGNTIYF. Combining the CDR3 with reference TRBV18 and TRBJ1-3 gives the whole variable domain NAGVMQNPRHLVRRRGQEARLRCSPMKGHSHVYWYRQLPEEGLKFMVYLQKENIIDESGMPKERFSAEFPKEGPSILRIQQVVRGDSAAYFCATTEGSGNTIYFGEGSWLTVV.

The J gene is TRBJ1-4, the V gene TRBV7-3; the D is unclear. This CDR3 is built from 15 residues. Trimming took 0 bases from V and 8 from J, leaving 13 bases between them. CDR1 SGHTA and CDR2 FQGTGA come from the germline V gene. CDR3 coding DNA: TGTGCCAGCAGCTTAACGTCGGGGTCGGGCGAAAAACTGTTTTTT. It yields the protein CASSLTSGSGEKLFF.

This clone has only a few counts. The gene calls are TRBV10-2 and TRBJ2-3; TRBD2 matches at 10 bases. Germline CDR1 WSHSY, CDR2 SAAADI. Germline trimming cut 2 bases from V and 3 bases from J; bases unmatched to any gene: 2. CDR3 size: 15 residues. The CDR3 spells CASSERTSGTDTQYF. The CDR3 DNA reads as TGCGCCAGCAGTGAGCGGACTAGCGGAACAGATACGCAGTATTTT.

This clone was counted only a few times. The V gene is TRBV19, the J gene TRBJ2-7; 11 nucleotides match TRBD2. The CDR3 is 16 residues long. J gave up 5 bases and V 4 bases, and 10 bases lay outside the gene matches. Germline values: CDR1 LNHDA, CDR2 SQIVND (reference sequence). The CDR3, as DNA: TGTGCCAGTAGTACCCGTGGACTAGCGGGCAAGGACGAGCAGTACTTC. It encodes CASSTRGLAGKDEQYF.

V gene TRBV5-1 combines with J gene TRBJ1-2; 9 positions match TRBD1. The CDR3 length is 15 residues. The ends lost 0 bases at V and 4 bases at J; junction bases unmatched: 4. The germline gives CDR1 SGHRS, CDR2 YFSETQ. Written as DNA, the CDR3 is TGCGCCAGCAGCTTGGCCGGGACAGGGATCTATGGCTACACCTTC. Its translation: CASSLAGTGIYGYTF. Using reference TRBV5-1 and TRBJ1-2 for the parts outside the CDR3, the full variable domain is KAGVTQTPRYLIKTRGQQVTLSCSPISGHRSVSWYQQTPGQGLQFLFEYFSETQRNKGNFPGRFSGRQFSNSRSEMNVSTLELGDSALYLCASSLAGTGIYGYTFGSGTRLTVV.

This chain connects TRBV18 to TRBJ2-1, with unresolved D. Trimming removed 3 bases from V and 4 bases from J, with 7 bases in between. This CDR3 comprises 13 residues. Germline V gives CDR1 KGHSH, CDR2 LQKENI. This chain's CDR3 is CASSPAGYNEQFF. Here the CDR3 DNA reads TGTGCCAGCTCACCGGCCGGGTACAATGAGCAGTTCTTC.

The sample holds a few counts of this clone. The rearrangement links TRBV9 to TRBJ1-1, with 8 bases aligning to TRBD1. Losses at the gene ends were 2 bases for V and 0 bases for J; bases not matched to a gene: 3. CDR1 and CDR2 (germline): SGDLS, YYNGEE. The CDR3 is 15 amino acids. CDR3 region: CASSVQGAMNTEAFF. The CDR3 DNA reads as TGTGCCAGCAGCGTTCAGGGGGCGATGAACACTGAAGCTTTCTTT.

V is TRBV5-1 and J is TRBJ2-7; TRBD2 is a possible D gene (5 bases). Trimming cost V 4 bases and J 0 bases, with 8 bases left between them. The CDR3 is made up of 13 amino acids. Germline V gene sequence: CDR1 SGHRS, CDR2 YFSETQ. CDR3 residues: CASSGESSYEQYF. Written as DNA, the CDR3 is TGCGCCAGCAGCGGGGAGAGCTCCTACGAGCAGTACTTC.

The chain links TRBV28 to TRBJ1-2; 8 nucleotides match TRBD1. Germline values: CDR1 MDHEN, CDR2 SYDVKM. The ends lost 6 bases at V and 0 bases at J; junction bases unmatched: 6. This CDR3 region has 15 residues. CDR3 region: CASRHRDRTNYGYTF. The DNA of the CDR3 is TGTGCCAGCAGGCACAGGGACAGGACTAACTATGGCTACACCTTC.

The chain has TRBV3-1 (or the pseudogene TRBV3-2) and TRBJ2-7; D is possibly TRBD2 (5 bases). This CDR3 is built from 16 residues. Trimming pared 4 bases from V and 4 bases from J, leaving 20 bases between. Germline V lookup: CDR1 LGHDT, CDR2 YNNKEL (reference sequence). The chain's CDR3 is CASSPNAPGFEYEQYF. CDR3 coding DNA: TGTGCCAGCAGCCCTAATGCTCCGGGGTTCGAATACGAGCAGTACTTC.

The rearrangement joins TRBV9 to TRBJ2-5; 11 bases match TRBD2. Germline CDR1 is SGDLS and CDR2 is YYNGEE. CDR3 length equals 15 residues. V lost 5 bases, J lost 1 base, and 4 bases stayed unmatched. The CDR3 sequence is CASRPGTSGQETQYF. The CDR3 DNA is TGTGCCAGCAGACCTGGGACTAGCGGCCAAGAGACCCAGTACTTC.

The chain uses TRBV5-1 and TRBJ1-3; a weak D match, TRBD1 (5 bases). The CDR3 extends over 18 amino acids. The V gene lost 4 bases and the J gene lost 1 base, with 21 bases spanning the gap. The germline V gene has CDR1 SGHRS and CDR2 YFSETQ. The DNA for the CDR3 is TGCGCCAGCAGCATGACCCCCTTGACGGAGGGGTCTGGAAACACCATATATTTT. Translating it yields CASSMTPLTEGSGNTIYF. The full variable domain, with the rest looked up from reference TRBV5-1 and TRBJ1-3, is KAGVTQTPRYLIKTRGQQVTLSCSPISGHRSVSWYQQTPGQGLQFLFEYFSETQRNKGNFPGRFSGRQFSNSRSEMNVSTLELGDSALYLCASSMTPLTEGSGNTIYFGEGSWLTVV.

V gene TRBV10-2 combines with J gene TRBJ2-1, with 13 positions matching TRBD2. Germline-derived CDR1 and CDR2 are WSHSY and SAAADI. V lost 1 base, J lost 7 bases, and 4 bases stayed unmatched. There are 16 residues in the CDR3. In DNA, the CDR3 is TGCGCCAGCAGTGAGTGGACTAGCGGGAGAGTGAATGAGCAGTTCTTC. This translates into CASSEWTSGRVNEQFF.

The J gene is TRBJ1-5, the V gene TRBV7-9; TRBD1 matches 7 bases. The CDR3 loop spans 14 amino acids. CDR1 and CDR2 from the germline V gene are SEHNR and FQNEAQ (reference sequence). Losses at the gene ends were 5 bases for V and 6 bases for J; bases not matched to a gene: 7. CDR3 DNA: TGTGCCAGCAGCCATACAGGGGAGAGTCAGCCCCAGCATTTT. It specifies CASSHTGESQPQHF.

The rearrangement links TRBV3-1 (or the pseudogene TRBV3-2) to TRBJ2-1; 7 nucleotides match TRBD2. The V and J ends lost 1 base and 4 bases, in that order; junction bases with no gene match: 7. The CDR3 consists of 16 residues. Germline lookup yields CDR1 LGHDT and CDR2 YNNKEL (reference sequence). The CDR3 DNA reads as TGTGCCAGCAGCCAAGTTGTGGGAGGGTATTACAATGAGCAGTTCTTC. Protein: CASSQVVGGYYNEQFF.

The chain employs TRBV21-1 and TRBJ2-7; no check of the table's D call, TRBD1, against the DNA was made. TRBV21-1 is given as a pseudogene. The CDR3 loop spans 15 amino acids. The CDR3: CASSPRGQAAYEQYF. Written as DNA, the CDR3 is TGTGCCAGCAGCCCCAGGGGACAGGCAGCCTACGAGCAGTACTTC.

This clone was recorded only once. The chain joins TRBV27 to TRBJ2-5; 7 bases map to TRBD2. Germline CDR1 is MNHEY and CDR2 is SMNVEV (reference sequence). This CDR3 is 16 amino acids long. Trimming took 4 bases from V and 3 from J; bases not matched to a gene: 11. This chain's CDR3 is CASSSLAARGEETQYF. CDR3 in DNA: TGTGCCAGCAGTTCTCTGGCAGCCCGGGGGGAAGAGACCCAGTACTTC.

This clone came up a few times. The genes are TRBV5-6 and TRBJ1-4; the D gene is possibly TRBD1 (5 bases). Trimming shortened V by 0 bases and J by 7 bases, and 10 bases separated the two germline ends. Germline CDR1 SGHDT, CDR2 YYEEEE. The CDR3 contains 14 residues. In DNA form, the CDR3 reads TGTGCCAGCAGCTTGGGCCAGGGTAGTGAAAAACTGTTTTTT. Its translation: CASSLGQGSEKLFF.

This clone was counted a few times. One end of the junction fails to match germline, which may point to a read error. The rearrangement links TRBV11-3 to TRBJ2-7; maybe TRBD2 (6 bases). This CDR3 spans 12 amino acids. From germline, CDR1 is SGHNT and CDR2 YENEEA. CDR3 bases: TGTGCCAGCAGCTTAGGAGGGACTCGGGATCACTTC. Its translation: CASSLGGTRDHF.

The J gene is TRBJ2-5, the V gene TRBV9; 10 bases match TRBD1. With V trimmed by 4 bases and J by 5 bases, 8 bases remained unmatched. The CDR3 consists of 15 residues. Germline CDR1 and CDR2: SGDLS and YYNGEE. CDR3 region: CASSPATGGGETQYF. CDR3 coding DNA: TGTGCCAGCAGCCCTGCGACAGGGGGCGGGGAGACCCAGTACTTC.

This clone has just one count. The chain carries TRBV5-1 and TRBJ2-3; TRBD2 matches 8 bases. V lost 2 bases and J lost 4; bases outside the gene matches: 15. This CDR3 comprises 18 residues. The germline CDR1 and CDR2 sequences are SGHRS and YFSETQ. The CDR3 DNA is TGCGCCAGCAGCTTTTCGCTTTTTGCGGGAGGTCAGGCAGATACGCAGTATTTT. Its translation is CASSFSLFAGGQADTQYF.

This chain connects TRBV6-5 to TRBJ2-5; TRBD1 aligns across 7 bases. This CDR3 is built from 15 residues. Losses at the gene ends were 2 bases for V and 5 bases for J; bases not matched to a gene: 8. Germline V gene data show CDR1 as MNHEY and CDR2 as SVGAGI. DNA for the CDR3: TGTGCCAGCAGTTACACTGGGACAGCTGGGGAGACCCAGTACTTC. Its translation: CASSYTGTAGETQYF.

V usage is TRBV6-5 and J usage is TRBJ2-1; 12 positions match TRBD2. Germline CDR1 and CDR2: MNHEY and SVGAGI. The CDR3 runs to 16 residues. V shed 2 bases, J shed 7 bases, and the junction held 6 bases outside the gene matches. The CDR3 protein is CASSYGLAGGWNEQFF. The CDR3 nucleotides read TGTGCCAGCAGTTACGGCCTAGCGGGAGGGTGGAATGAGCAGTTCTTC.

The genes are TRBV6-1 and TRBJ2-1; 10 bases map to TRBD2. Germline V lookup: CDR1 MNHNS, CDR2 SASEGT. The CDR3 totals 17 residues. V gave up 1 base and J gave up 2 bases; unmatched junction bases: 5. CDR3 DNA sequence: TGTGCCAGCAGTGAAGGGATAGCGGGAGGCACCTACAATGAGCAGTTCTTC. This codes for CASSEGIAGGTYNEQFF.

This chain joins TRBV28 and TRBJ2-7; TRBD2 is a possible D gene (5 bases). Germline-derived CDR1 and CDR2 are MDHEN and SYDVKM. V shed 7 bases and J shed 1 base, with 14 bases lying between them. The CDR3 sequence is 14 residues long. CDR3: CASTVPGKSYEQYF. For the CDR3, the DNA is TGTGCCAGCACGGTCCCCGGGAAGTCCTACGAGCAGTACTTC.

V and J are TRBV7-9 and TRBJ2-5; 9 nucleotides match TRBD2. This CDR3 contains 17 residues. CDR1 and CDR2 from the germline V gene are SEHNR and FQNEAQ (reference sequence). V gave up 2 bases and J gave up 5 bases; unmatched junction bases: 12. The CDR3 sequence: CASSLMNAGGPWETQYF. The CDR3 DNA sequence: TGTGCCAGCAGCTTAATGAATGCGGGAGGGCCGTGGGAGACCCAGTACTTC. The full variable domain, completed using reference TRBV7-9 and TRBJ2-5, is DTGVSQNPRHKITKRGQNVTFRCDPISEHNRLYWYRQTLGQGPEFLTYFQNEAQLEKSRLLSDRFSAERPKGSFSTLEIQRTEQGDSAMYLCASSLMNAGGPWETQYFGPGTRLLVL.

This chain joins TRBV27 and TRBJ2-4, with D possibly being TRBD2 (6 bases). This CDR3 is 17 amino acids long. V was cut by 5 bases and J by 1 base, with 18 bases left in between. Germline V gene sequence: CDR1 MNHEY, CDR2 SMNVEV (reference sequence). This CDR3 is CASSTTGWEAAKNIQYF. CDR3 bases: TGTGCCAGCAGTACCACGGGGTGGGAGGCGGCCAAAAACATTCAGTACTTC.

This chain joins TRBV29-1 and TRBJ2-1, with TRBD1 identical over 10 bases. The germline V gene has CDR1 SQVTM and CDR2 ANQGSEA. The CDR3 is made up of 14 amino acids. The trim removed 7 bases at V and 7 bases at J, leaving 10 bases unmatched. The CDR3 is CSGKDRGSWNEQFF. CDR3 nucleotides: TGCAGCGGAAAGGACAGGGGGTCGTGGAATGAGCAGTTCTTC.

This clone occurred once. The chain links TRBV10-3 to TRBJ2-2, with 7 bases matching TRBD1. Germline CDR1 ENHRY, CDR2 SYGVKD. The CDR3 is made up of 16 amino acids. V lost 0 bases and J lost 1; bases outside the gene matches: 2. The CDR3 reads CAISESWTGNTGELFF. DNA of the CDR3: TGTGCCATCAGTGAGTCCTGGACAGGGAACACCGGGGAGCTGTTTTTT.